One and the same sample provided the 18 T cell receptor beta chains below, sequenced in a study of blood T cells in healthy people across ages (dated by TCRdb to the mid-2010s). The library was produced with 5' RACE. Sequencing instrument: Illumina HiSeq 2500. A second roughly 7 to 11 cycle PCR used a sample-barcoded 5' primer and a J-beta primer mix. TCRdb ran its own pipeline on the public reads, namely fastp trimming at Q25 and MiXCR clone calling, and kept in-frame beta chains. Rows matching on CDR3 protein sequence are summarized as one entry with the most common DNA and genes. Recorded for this sample are roughly 680,000 distinct CDR3 sequences; roughly 20% of them occurred a single time. The ten largest clonotypes hold 3.5% to 4% of the sample. Material for sequencing was blood. Receptors were obtained from an older man in good health.

This clonotype occurred a few times. V is TRBV10-1 and J is TRBJ2-7; D is undetermined. The CDR3 runs to 13 residues. With 2 bases removed from V and 2 bases from J, the gap between germline ends came to 7 bases. In germline, CDR1 is WNHNN, CDR2 SYGVQD (reference sequence). The CDR3 protein is CASSETNTYEQYF. The CDR3 nucleotides are TGCGCCAGCAGTGAGACTAACACCTACGAGCAGTACTTC.

This clonotype was seen only a few times. The chain uses TRBV27 and TRBJ2-3; TRBD2 is a possible D gene (6 bases). V shed 4 bases and J shed 1 base, with 12 bases lying between them. The germline gives CDR1 MNHEY, CDR2 SMNVEV (reference sequence). The CDR3 runs to 15 residues. CDR3 region: CASSWRASGTDTQYF. CDR3 sequence (DNA): TGTGCCAGCAGTTGGAGGGCGTCGGGCACAGATACGCAGTATTTT.

This clonotype was seen just once. The chain recombines TRBV20-1 with TRBJ2-7; 7 positions agree with TRBD1. V was clipped by 4 bases and J by 4 bases; unmatched bases: 4. The V gene's germline CDR1 is DFQATT and CDR2 SNEGSKA (reference sequence). The CDR3 has 12 amino acids. CDR3 coding DNA: TGCAGTGCTACCTTGGGACAGTACGAGCAGTACTTC. Translation gives CSATLGQYEQYF.

This clonotype was seen only a few times. The J gene is TRBJ2-6, the V gene TRBV5-6; D remains unclear. V shed 2 bases and J shed 0 bases, with 9 bases lying between them. From germline, CDR1 is SGHDT and CDR2 YYEEEE. The CDR3 runs 16 residues. CDR3 coding DNA: TGTGCCAGCAGCTTACTGGACCCCTCTGGGGCCAACGTCCTGACTTTC. This codes for CASSLLDPSGANVLTF.

This clonotype was found many times. This chain uses TRBV28 with TRBJ2-1; D is perhaps TRBD1 (6 bases). Germline CDR1 and CDR2: MDHEN and SYDVKM. CDR3 length equals 16 residues. V lost 8 bases and J lost 4, with 21 bases in between. The CDR3 DNA sequence: TGTGCCAGCCACCAGGACGGGACAAAAATTTACAATGAGCAGTTCTTC. Translated: CASHQDGTKIYNEQFF.

V and J are TRBV5-1 and TRBJ2-7; TRBD1 agrees at 7 bases. V lost 4 bases, J lost 3 bases, and 7 bases stayed unmatched. Per germline, CDR1 SGHRS and CDR2 YFSETQ. This CDR3 contains 14 residues. The CDR3: CASSPTGPLYEQYF. CDR3 bases: TGCGCCAGCAGCCCGACAGGGCCCCTCTACGAGCAGTACTTC.

The chain employs TRBV7-9 and TRBJ2-7, with TRBD1 matching over 7 bases. CDR1 and CDR2 (germline): SEHNR, FQNEAQ (reference sequence). The CDR3 has 12 amino acids. V dropped 8 bases and J dropped 7; count of bases not matched to a gene: 8. The CDR3 nucleotides are TGTGCCAGCGGCGAACAGGGGTATGAGCAGTACTTC. Translated, it gives CASGEQGYEQYF.

The chain employs TRBV20-1 and TRBJ2-1; a weak D match, TRBD2 (6 bases). The CDR3 covers 16 residues. V lost 3 bases to trimming and J lost 1 base, with 16 bases between them. Germline V gene lookup returns CDR1 DFQATT and CDR2 SNEGSKA (reference sequence). CDR3 in DNA: TGCAGTGCTAGCCGCCCGGAACTAGCTTCCTACAATGAGCAGTTCTTC. Protein product: CSASRPELASYNEQFF.

A single count supports this clonotype. This chain uses TRBV6-2 or TRBV6-3 with TRBJ2-5, with D perhaps TRBD1 or TRBD2 (5 bases each). The J call could be wrong; TRBJ2-7 is a better fit for the DNA end. The CDR3 spans 14 residues. Germline V CDR1 and CDR2: MNHEY, SVGEGT. The CDR3 region has the DNA TGTGCCAGCAGAGGGCCCGGGGCCCCCTACGAGCAGTACTTC. Protein product: CASRGPGAPYEQYF.

This clonotype was recorded only once. Relative to the germline gene, one junction end is altered; a read error may explain this. V usage is TRBV12-3 or TRBV12-4 and J usage is TRBJ1-1; D remains ambiguous. The CDR3 totals 14 residues. DNA for the CDR3: TGTGCCAGTAGTTTTGGGCGGCTGAACACTGAAGCTTTCTTT. Protein product: CASSFGRLNTEAFF.

The chain links TRBV7-2 to TRBJ2-2; D unclear. Trimming removed 2 bases from V and 3 bases from J, with 4 bases in between. The CDR3 length is 13 residues. Germline CDR1 SGHTA, CDR2 FQGNSA. Written as DNA, the CDR3 is TGTGCCAGCAGCTTATTCGACACCGGGGAGCTGTTTTTT. As protein: CASSLFDTGELFF.

This sequence joins TRBV7-2 and TRBJ2-5; TRBD1 matches 8 bases. This CDR3 comprises 15 residues. Germline V lookup: CDR1 SGHTA, CDR2 FQGNSA. V was clipped by 5 bases and J by 2 bases; unmatched bases: 7. This CDR3 reads CASSRETGEQETQYF. The DNA for the CDR3 is TGTGCCAGCAGCCGAGAGACAGGGGAACAAGAGACCCAGTACTTC.

This clonotype was recorded a few times. The chain combines TRBV20-1 with TRBJ2-5; 7 bases are a match to TRBD1. The DNA end lines up better with TRBJ2-7; the J call may be wrong. The CDR3 is 14 residues long. Germline V CDR1 and CDR2: DFQATT, SNEGSKA (reference sequence). CDR3 bases: TGCAGTTCCACGAAAGGACAGGACCCCTACGAGCAGTACTTC. Protein: CSSTKGQDPYEQYF.

The table lists this clonotype with many counts. The chain joins TRBV27 to TRBJ2-1, with D possibly being TRBD1 (6 bases). This CDR3 has 13 amino acids. Germline values: CDR1 MNHEY, CDR2 SMNVEV (reference sequence). The V and J ends lost 4 bases and 7 bases respectively, with 11 bases between them. In DNA form, the CDR3 reads TGTGCCAGCAGTTCTGGACAGATAAATGAGCAGTTCTTC. This encodes CASSSGQINEQFF.

The chain combines TRBV24-1 with TRBJ1-1, with D hard to call. The V end was cut by 1 base, the J end by 10 bases, with 9 bases between. CDR3 length: 12 amino acids. The V gene's germline CDR1 is KGHDR and CDR2 SFDVKD. The CDR3 nucleotides read TGTGCCACCAGTGATTTTGAAGGGAGAGCTTTCTTT. Translating gives CATSDFEGRAFF.

This clonotype occurred a few times. The rearrangement joins TRBV12-3 or TRBV12-4 to TRBJ2-5; D remains ambiguous. Trimming pared 6 bases from V and 2 bases from J, leaving 7 bases between. The length of the CDR3 is 12 residues. The chain's CDR3 is CASRGNQETQYF. The CDR3 coding sequence is TGTGCCAGCAGGGGGAATCAAGAGACCCAGTACTTC.

The chain links TRBV5-6 to TRBJ2-7, with a weak D call TRBD2 (6 bases). Germline V gene data show CDR1 as SGHDT and CDR2 as YYEEEE. V lost 1 base and J lost 1, with 12 bases in between. This CDR3 contains 15 residues. DNA of the CDR3: TGTGCCAGCAGCTTGTGGAACGGGGGATCCTACGAGCAGTACTTC. Amino acid sequence: CASSLWNGGSYEQYF.

There are a few counts of this clonotype. This rearrangement joins TRBV4-3 to TRBJ2-1; 10 bases map to TRBD2. Germline V lookup: CDR1 LGHNA, CDR2 YSLEER. The V and J ends lost 1 base and 7 bases, in that order; junction bases with no gene match: 10. The CDR3 contains 17 residues. The DNA for the CDR3 is TGCGCCAGCAGCCAAGTGAAAGCGGGAGGGATGGGTAATGAGCAGTTCTTC. Translated: CASSQVKAGGMGNEQFF.